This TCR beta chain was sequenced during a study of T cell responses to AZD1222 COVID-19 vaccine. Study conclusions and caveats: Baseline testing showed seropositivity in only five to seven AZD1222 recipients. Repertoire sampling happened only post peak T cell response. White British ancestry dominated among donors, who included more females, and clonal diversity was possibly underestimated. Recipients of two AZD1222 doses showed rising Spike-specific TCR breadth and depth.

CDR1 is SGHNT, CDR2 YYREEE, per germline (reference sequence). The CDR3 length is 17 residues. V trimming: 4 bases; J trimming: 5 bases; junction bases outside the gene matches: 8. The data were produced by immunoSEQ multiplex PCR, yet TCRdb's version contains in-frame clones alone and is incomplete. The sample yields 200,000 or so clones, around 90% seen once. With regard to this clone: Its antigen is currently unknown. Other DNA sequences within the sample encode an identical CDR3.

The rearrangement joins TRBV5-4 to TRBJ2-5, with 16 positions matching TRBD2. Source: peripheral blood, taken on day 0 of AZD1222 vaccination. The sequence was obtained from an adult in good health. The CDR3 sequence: CASSPGTSGGAGETQYF. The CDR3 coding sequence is TGTGCCAGCAGCCCTGGGACTAGCGGGGGGGCAGGGGAGACCCAGTACTTC.